Listed below are T cell receptor beta chains from one sample, sequenced in a study of control samples from healthy donors and cancer patients. The protocol was immunoSEQ multiplex PCR, while the TCRdb copy is restricted to in-frame clones and leaves out a portion. Of over 150,000 clones listed, roughly 93% were seen once; the top ten hold roughly 1.5%. Sequencing was done on a sample of blood. These receptor sequences come from a man younger than 35 in good health. Both conserved end residues are part of each CDR3. A D gene is named only where the DNA matches it firmly. The listing skips clone size in some rows; elsewhere it reads once, few, many or a size class.

clone_size: -; d_call: TRBD1; v_call: TRBV28; j_call: TRBJ1-6; cdr3_aa: CAVPDTGGNNSPLHF; cdr3_nt: TGTGCCGTCCCGGATACAGGGGGCAATAATTCACCCCTCCACTTT
clone_size: once; d_call: -; v_call: TRBV7-9; j_call: TRBJ1-1; cdr3_aa: CASSFVQGWTEAFF; cdr3_nt: TGTGCCAGCAGCTTTGTACAGGGATGGACTGAAGCTTTCTTT
clone_size: -; d_call: -; v_call: TRBV9; j_call: TRBJ1-6; cdr3_aa: CASSLRAGTNSPLHF; cdr3_nt: TGTGCCAGCAGCTTAAGGGCAGGGACCAATTCACCCCTCCACTTT
clone_size: -; d_call: -; v_call: TRBV5-1; j_call: TRBJ1-2; cdr3_aa: CASSVADGGYGYTF; cdr3_nt: TGCGCCAGCAGCGTCGCAGACGGGGGCTATGGCTACACCTTC
clone_size: once; d_call: -; v_call: TRBV6-5; j_call: TRBJ2-7; cdr3_aa: CASRREGEQYF; cdr3_nt: TGTGCCAGCAGGCGAGAGGGCGAGCAGTACTTC
clone_size: -; d_call: -; v_call: TRBV2; j_call: TRBJ1-1; cdr3_aa: CASSQVTEAFF; cdr3_nt: TGTGCCAGCAGTCAAGTTACTGAAGCTTTCTTT
clone_size: -; d_call: -; v_call: TRBV18; j_call: TRBJ1-5; cdr3_aa: CASSPEAGRQPQHF; cdr3_nt: TGTGCCAGCTCACCGGAGGCAGGTCGTCAGCCCCAGCATTTT
clone_size: -; d_call: -; v_call: TRBV3-1/TRBV3-2; j_call: TRBJ2-7; cdr3_aa: CASSQVSRAGTSSYEQYF; cdr3_nt: TGTGCCAGCAGCCAAGTCAGTAGGGCAGGGACGAGCTCCTACGAGCAGTACTTC
clone_size: -; d_call: -; v_call: TRBV3-1/TRBV3-2; j_call: TRBJ2-1; cdr3_aa: CASTPGPGDEQFF; cdr3_nt: TGTGCCAGCACCCCCGGACCGGGGGATGAGCAGTTCTTC
clone_size: -; d_call: -; v_call: TRBV30; j_call: TRBJ2-2; cdr3_aa: CAWSVRGWYTGELFF; cdr3_nt: TGTGCCTGGAGTGTACGGGGGTGGTACACCGGGGAGCTGTTTTTT
clone_size: -; d_call: TRBD1; v_call: TRBV6-2/TRBV6-3; j_call: TRBJ2-7; cdr3_aa: CASSSGQIYEQYF; cdr3_nt: TGTGCCAGCAGTTCGGGACAGATCTACGAGCAGTACTTC
clone_size: -; d_call: -; v_call: TRBV28; j_call: TRBJ2-3; cdr3_aa: CASSLGFLGRATDTQYF; cdr3_nt: TGTGCCAGCAGTTTGGGTTTTTTGGGTAGGGCAACAGATACGCAGTATTTT
clone_size: -; d_call: -; v_call: TRBV4-1; j_call: TRBJ1-6; cdr3_aa: CASSPGTGGPPLHF; cdr3_nt: TGCGCCAGCAGCCCCGGGACGGGAGGTCCACCCCTCCACTTT
clone_size: -; d_call: -; v_call: TRBV9; j_call: TRBJ2-2; cdr3_aa: CASSVGPTGLNTGELFF; cdr3_nt: TGTGCCAGCAGCGTAGGGCCCACCGGGCTGAACACCGGGGAGCTGTTTTTT
clone_size: -; d_call: -; v_call: TRBV19; j_call: TRBJ1-1; cdr3_aa: CASSSIGGQRNTEAFF; cdr3_nt: TGTGCCAGTAGCTCCATAGGGGGACAAAGGAACACTGAAGCTTTCTTT
clone_size: -; d_call: TRBD1; v_call: TRBV18; j_call: TRBJ1-3; cdr3_aa: CASSSALTGAGNTIYF; cdr3_nt: TGTGCCAGCTCATCGGCTCTGACAGGGGCTGGAAACACCATATATTTT
clone_size: once; d_call: -; v_call: TRBV7-9; j_call: TRBJ1-2; cdr3_aa: CASSLAGQASRDGYTF; cdr3_nt: TGTGCCAGCAGCTTAGCGGGCCAGGCCTCAAGGGATGGCTACACCTTC
clone_size: -; d_call: TRBD1; v_call: TRBV7-9; j_call: TRBJ2-7; cdr3_aa: CASSWGQIPWEQYF; cdr3_nt: TGTGCCAGCAGCTGGGGACAGATTCCGTGGGAGCAGTACTTC
clone_size: -; d_call: -; v_call: TRBV6-5; j_call: TRBJ2-3; cdr3_aa: CAGHDTPGDTQYF; cdr3_nt: TGTGCCGGACACGACACCCCAGGGGATACGCAGTATTTT
clone_size: -; d_call: -; v_call: TRBV5-4; j_call: TRBJ2-1; cdr3_aa: CASSLLLTVGAYNEQFF; cdr3_nt: TGTGCCAGCAGCTTACTCCTCACGGTGGGGGCGTACAATGAGCAGTTCTTC
clone_size: -; d_call: TRBD2; v_call: TRBV3-1/TRBV3-2; j_call: TRBJ2-1; cdr3_aa: CASSQPGLAGAASNEQFF; cdr3_nt: TGTGCCAGCAGCCAACCGGGACTAGCGGGGGCAGCGTCCAATGAGCAGTTCTTC
clone_size: -; d_call: -; v_call: TRBV2; j_call: TRBJ1-1; cdr3_aa: CASSGGGRENTEAFF; cdr3_nt: TGTGCTAGCAGTGGGGGGGGACGGGAGAACACTGAAGCTTTCTTT
clone_size: -; d_call: TRBD1; v_call: TRBV4-1; j_call: TRBJ1-1; cdr3_aa: CASSRQGNTEAFF; cdr3_nt: TGCGCCAGCAGCCGACAGGGGAACACTGAAGCTTTCTTT
clone_size: -; d_call: TRBD1; v_call: TRBV5-4; j_call: TRBJ1-2; cdr3_aa: CASSSRDRAYGYTF; cdr3_nt: TGTGCCAGCAGCTCAAGGGACAGGGCCTATGGCTACACCTTC
clone_size: -; d_call: -; v_call: TRBV15; j_call: TRBJ1-4; cdr3_aa: CATSRATGATNEKLFF; cdr3_nt: TGTGCCACCAGCAGAGCGACGGGTGCAACTAATGAAAAACTGTTTTTT
clone_size: -; d_call: TRBD2; v_call: TRBV27; j_call: TRBJ2-7; cdr3_aa: CASSPLGPGGTVQYF; cdr3_nt: TGTGCCAGCAGTCCTCTAGGACCGGGAGGTACGGTGCAGTACTTC
clone_size: -; d_call: -; v_call: TRBV14; j_call: TRBJ1-1; cdr3_aa: CASSQDRKTVPNTEAFF; cdr3_nt: TGTGCCAGCAGCCAAGATCGAAAGACGGTCCCGAACACTGAAGCTTTCTTT
clone_size: -; d_call: TRBD1; v_call: TRBV19; j_call: TRBJ1-5; cdr3_aa: CASSIPGGLNQPQHF; cdr3_nt: TGTGCCAGTAGTATCCCAGGGGGCCTCAATCAGCCCCAGCATTTT
clone_size: -; d_call: -; v_call: TRBV3-1/TRBV3-2; j_call: TRBJ1-1; cdr3_aa: CASSQVFLGNTEAFF; cdr3_nt: TGTGCCAGCAGCCAAGTGTTTTTGGGTAACACTGAAGCTTTCTTT
clone_size: -; d_call: -; v_call: TRBV11-1; j_call: TRBJ2-1; cdr3_aa: CASSLPGSYNEQFF; cdr3_nt: TGTGCCAGCAGCCTCCCAGGCTCCTACAATGAGCAGTTCTTC
clone_size: -; d_call: -; v_call: TRBV30; j_call: TRBJ2-5; cdr3_aa: CAWSQGQPVETQYF; cdr3_nt: TGTGCCTGGAGTCAGGGGCAGCCAGTTGAGACCCAGTACTTC
clone_size: -; d_call: -; v_call: TRBV5-6; j_call: TRBJ2-7; cdr3_aa: CASSLEQGRVTMHEQYF; cdr3_nt: TGTGCCAGCAGCTTGGAGCAGGGGAGGGTTACTATGCACGAGCAGTACTTC
clone_size: -; d_call: -; v_call: TRBV5-4; j_call: TRBJ1-6; cdr3_aa: CASSLGDNFHF; cdr3_nt: TGTGCCAGCAGCTTAGGGGACAACTTCCACTTT
clone_size: -; d_call: -; v_call: TRBV7-3; j_call: TRBJ1-1; cdr3_aa: CASSPLRNTEAFF; cdr3_nt: TGTGCCAGCAGCCCCCTTAGGAACACTGAAGCTTTCTTT
clone_size: -; d_call: -; v_call: TRBV6-2/TRBV6-3; j_call: TRBJ1-1; cdr3_aa: CASSYGGTPNTEAFF; cdr3_nt: TGTGCCAGCAGTTACGGTGGGACACCGAACACTGAAGCTTTCTTT
clone_size: -; d_call: -; v_call: TRBV12-3/TRBV12-4; j_call: TRBJ2-1; cdr3_aa: CASSLTGNEQFF; cdr3_nt: TGTGCCAGCAGTCTTACCGGCAATGAGCAGTTCTTC
clone_size: -; d_call: -; v_call: TRBV5-1; j_call: TRBJ2-2; cdr3_aa: CASSSRKETGELFF; cdr3_nt: TGCGCCAGCAGCTCACGTAAGGAGACCGGGGAGCTGTTTTTT
clone_size: -; d_call: -; v_call: TRBV5-5; j_call: TRBJ1-6; cdr3_aa: CASSLRDREGSPLHF; cdr3_nt: TGTGCCAGCAGCTTAAGGGATAGGGAGGGTTCACCCCTCCACTTT
clone_size: -; d_call: -; v_call: TRBV5-1; j_call: TRBJ1-1; cdr3_aa: CASSLALNTEAFF; cdr3_nt: TGCGCCAGCAGCTTAGCTCTGAACACTGAAGCTTTCTTT
clone_size: -; d_call: -; v_call: TRBV14; j_call: TRBJ2-7; cdr3_aa: CASSQGPWNHEQYF; cdr3_nt: TGTGCCAGCAGCCAAGGGCCGTGGAACCACGAGCAGTACTTC
clone_size: once; d_call: -; v_call: TRBV27; j_call: TRBJ2-2; cdr3_aa: CASSSTTNTGELFF; cdr3_nt: TGTGCCAGCAGTTCGACGACAAACACCGGGGAGCTGTTTTTT